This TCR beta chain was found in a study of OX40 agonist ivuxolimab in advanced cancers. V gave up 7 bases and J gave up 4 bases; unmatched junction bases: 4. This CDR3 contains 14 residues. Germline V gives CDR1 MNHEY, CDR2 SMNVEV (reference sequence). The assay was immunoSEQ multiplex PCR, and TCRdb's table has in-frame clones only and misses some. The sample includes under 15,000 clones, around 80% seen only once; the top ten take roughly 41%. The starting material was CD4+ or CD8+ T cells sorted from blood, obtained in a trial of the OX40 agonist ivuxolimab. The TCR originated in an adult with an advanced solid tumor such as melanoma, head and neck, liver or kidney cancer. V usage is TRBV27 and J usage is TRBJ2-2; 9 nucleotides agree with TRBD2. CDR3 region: CASKIAGVTGELFF. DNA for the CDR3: TGTGCCAGCAAAATAGCGGGAGTCACCGGGGAGCTGTTTTTT.